The clone carrying this T cell receptor beta chain appeared many times. What it recognizes is unknown. The CDR3 contains 17 residues. Germline CDR1 SGHNT, CDR2 YYREEE (reference sequence). The J segment lost 0 bases and the V segment lost 5 bases, leaving 9 bases of the junction unmatched. This entry comes from a study of early T cells in non-severe SARS-CoV-2 infection. On the study more broadly: Sequencing used unsorted whole-blood bulk RNA, so chains lack pairing.

Unique molecular identifier tags were affixed to discrete cDNA molecules. TCRdb re-called the 5' RACE reads through MiXCR, storing one row per CDR3 protein. The data show fewer than 40,000 distinct CDR3 sequences, 5.9% seen once. Study-level results: Matching against VDJdb likely underestimated virus-specific expansions, favoring anti-spike CD8.

This chain joins TRBV5-4 and TRBJ2-3, with TRBD2 matching 10 bases. Sequenced sample: whole blood. This sequence originates from an adult who was a healthcare worker with PCR-confirmed SARS-CoV-2 infection or an uninfected control (not recorded which). CDR3 sequence reads: CASRLAGRGASTDTQYF. CDR3 DNA sequence: TGTGCCAGCAGACTAGCGGGACGCGGCGCTAGCACAGATACGCAGTATTTT. Full variable domain (missing parts from reference TRBV5-4 and TRBJ2-3): ETGVTQSPTHLIKTRGQQVTLRCSSQSGHNTVSWYQQALGQGPQFIFQYYREEENGRGNFPPRFSGLQFPNYSSELNVNALELDDSALYLCASRLAGRGASTDTQYFGPGTRLTVL.